The 8 T cell receptor beta chains in this list originate from one sample, sequenced in a study of blood T cell repertoires in COVID-19. The data were produced by immunoSEQ multiplex PCR, yet TCRdb's version contains in-frame clones alone and is incomplete. Of over 85,000 clones in the sample, approximately 92% are singletons; the top ten hold 3.5% to 4.5%. Sequenced sample: peripheral blood. Every receptor here comes from a man between 18 and 35 years old with acute or convalescent COVID-19.

The chain carries TRBV6-4 and TRBJ2-2; 10 bases map to TRBD2. With V trimmed by 3 bases and J by 4 bases, 8 bases remained unmatched. The V gene's germline CDR1 is MRHNA and CDR2 SNTAGT. The CDR3 is made up of 17 amino acids. CDR3 sequence: CASSEEAGGPLTGELFF. The CDR3 coding sequence is TGTGCCAGCAGTGAGGAAGCGGGGGGGCCTCTCACCGGGGAGCTGTTTTTT.

This sequence joins TRBV3-1 (or the pseudogene TRBV3-2) and TRBJ2-1; 9 bases match TRBD2. This CDR3 spans 15 amino acids. The V segment lost 4 bases and the J segment 0 bases; nucleotides outside the gene matches: 1. Looked up from germline, CDR1 is LGHDT and CDR2 is YNNKEL (reference sequence). Here the CDR3 DNA reads TGTGCCAGCAGCCTTAGCGGGAGCTCCTACAATGAGCAGTTCTTC. Translated: CASSLSGSSYNEQFF.

The chain combines TRBV19 with TRBJ2-7; D remains ambiguous. The CDR3 loop spans 14 amino acids. Trimming stripped 3 bases from V and 0 bases from J, with 9 bases between. CDR1 is LNHDA and CDR2 is SQIVND in the germline V gene (reference sequence). CDR3 loop: CASSIMADSYEQYF. CDR3 nucleotides: TGTGCCAGTAGTATCATGGCGGACTCCTACGAGCAGTACTTC.

The chain links TRBV19 to TRBJ1-2; 7 nucleotides agree with TRBD1. CDR1 LNHDA and CDR2 SQIVND come from the germline V gene (reference sequence). The CDR3 has 16 amino acids. The junction had 13 bases not matched to a gene; V was cut back by 6 bases and J by 3 bases. The CDR3 loop is CASSSILDRADYGYTF. The DNA of the CDR3 is TGTGCCAGTAGCTCAATTCTCGACAGGGCGGACTATGGCTACACCTTC.

The rearrangement joins TRBV19 to TRBJ2-3, with no clear D. This CDR3 has 15 amino acids. The germline CDR1 and CDR2 sequences are LNHDA and SQIVND (reference sequence). V was shortened by 6 bases and J by 3 bases, with 16 bases between the two germline ends. This CDR3 reads CASRPSPSRTDTQYF. The CDR3 DNA sequence: TGTGCCAGTAGACCCTCCCCGTCTAGGACAGATACGCAGTATTTT.

The gene calls are TRBV28 and TRBJ1-3; D ambiguous. Germline V CDR1 and CDR2: MDHEN, SYDVKM. Trimming took off 3 bases at V and 0 bases at J, with 9 bases between the two ends. This CDR3 is 15 amino acids long. The CDR3 sequence: CASSFRVYSGNTIYF. CDR3 coding DNA: TGTGCCAGCAGTTTTCGGGTGTACTCTGGAAACACCATATATTTT. Together with reference TRBV28 and TRBJ1-3, the CDR3 gives the full variable domain: DVKVTQSSRYLVKRTGEKVFLECVQDMDHENMFWYRQDPGLGLRLIYFSYDVKMKEKGDIPEGYSVSREKKERFSLILESASTNQTSMYLCASSFRVYSGNTIYFGEGSWLTVV.

The chain combines TRBV12-5 with TRBJ2-3; D call uncertain. CDR1 is LGHNT and CDR2 is FRNRAP in the germline V gene. The CDR3 has 13 residues. V was trimmed by 2 bases and J by 3 bases, leaving 6 bases between them. CDR3 bases: TGTGCTAGTGGTTTGTCCGGGACAGATACGCAGTATTTT. It encodes CASGLSGTDTQYF.

This rearrangement joins TRBV25-1 to TRBJ1-2, with TRBD1 matching 7 bases. After removal of 6 bases from V and 0 bases from J, the junction contained 7 bases not matched to a gene. This CDR3 is built from 15 residues. Per the germline V gene, CDR1 is MGHDK and CDR2 is SYGVNS. This chain's CDR3 is CASSVGTASNYGYTF. The CDR3 DNA reads as TGTGCCAGCAGCGTAGGGACAGCTTCTAACTATGGCTACACCTTC.